Reported below is one TCR beta chain. One junction end does not reproduce the germline sequence, and a read error may be involved. The source of the sample is a study of T-cell memory formation after mild COVID-19. Overall study context: TCR clusters mostly belonged to single donors.

5'RACE, which relied on constant-segment primers, yielded TCR alpha and TCR beta cDNA libraries carrying sample barcodes and UMIs. TCRdb ran MiXCR on the 5' RACE reads and lists one entry per CDR3 protein. Among around 200,000 distinct CDR3 sequences listed, roughly 27% were seen once. This CDR3 has 16 amino acids. From germline, CDR1 is DFQATT and CDR2 SNEGSKA (reference sequence). Sequenced sample: PBMCs or a T cell subset sorted from them (not recorded which). The receptor's source is an adult woman who had mild COVID-19 (a few samples of this study predate the infection). Cell type and time point are not known. This chain links TRBV20-1 with TRBJ1-2, with TRBD1 as a possible D gene (6 bases). CDR3 in amino acids: CSAGEFQGRTNYGYTF. Here the CDR3 DNA reads TGCAGTGCTGGAGAGTTCCAGGGGCGCACCAACTATGGCTACACCTTC.